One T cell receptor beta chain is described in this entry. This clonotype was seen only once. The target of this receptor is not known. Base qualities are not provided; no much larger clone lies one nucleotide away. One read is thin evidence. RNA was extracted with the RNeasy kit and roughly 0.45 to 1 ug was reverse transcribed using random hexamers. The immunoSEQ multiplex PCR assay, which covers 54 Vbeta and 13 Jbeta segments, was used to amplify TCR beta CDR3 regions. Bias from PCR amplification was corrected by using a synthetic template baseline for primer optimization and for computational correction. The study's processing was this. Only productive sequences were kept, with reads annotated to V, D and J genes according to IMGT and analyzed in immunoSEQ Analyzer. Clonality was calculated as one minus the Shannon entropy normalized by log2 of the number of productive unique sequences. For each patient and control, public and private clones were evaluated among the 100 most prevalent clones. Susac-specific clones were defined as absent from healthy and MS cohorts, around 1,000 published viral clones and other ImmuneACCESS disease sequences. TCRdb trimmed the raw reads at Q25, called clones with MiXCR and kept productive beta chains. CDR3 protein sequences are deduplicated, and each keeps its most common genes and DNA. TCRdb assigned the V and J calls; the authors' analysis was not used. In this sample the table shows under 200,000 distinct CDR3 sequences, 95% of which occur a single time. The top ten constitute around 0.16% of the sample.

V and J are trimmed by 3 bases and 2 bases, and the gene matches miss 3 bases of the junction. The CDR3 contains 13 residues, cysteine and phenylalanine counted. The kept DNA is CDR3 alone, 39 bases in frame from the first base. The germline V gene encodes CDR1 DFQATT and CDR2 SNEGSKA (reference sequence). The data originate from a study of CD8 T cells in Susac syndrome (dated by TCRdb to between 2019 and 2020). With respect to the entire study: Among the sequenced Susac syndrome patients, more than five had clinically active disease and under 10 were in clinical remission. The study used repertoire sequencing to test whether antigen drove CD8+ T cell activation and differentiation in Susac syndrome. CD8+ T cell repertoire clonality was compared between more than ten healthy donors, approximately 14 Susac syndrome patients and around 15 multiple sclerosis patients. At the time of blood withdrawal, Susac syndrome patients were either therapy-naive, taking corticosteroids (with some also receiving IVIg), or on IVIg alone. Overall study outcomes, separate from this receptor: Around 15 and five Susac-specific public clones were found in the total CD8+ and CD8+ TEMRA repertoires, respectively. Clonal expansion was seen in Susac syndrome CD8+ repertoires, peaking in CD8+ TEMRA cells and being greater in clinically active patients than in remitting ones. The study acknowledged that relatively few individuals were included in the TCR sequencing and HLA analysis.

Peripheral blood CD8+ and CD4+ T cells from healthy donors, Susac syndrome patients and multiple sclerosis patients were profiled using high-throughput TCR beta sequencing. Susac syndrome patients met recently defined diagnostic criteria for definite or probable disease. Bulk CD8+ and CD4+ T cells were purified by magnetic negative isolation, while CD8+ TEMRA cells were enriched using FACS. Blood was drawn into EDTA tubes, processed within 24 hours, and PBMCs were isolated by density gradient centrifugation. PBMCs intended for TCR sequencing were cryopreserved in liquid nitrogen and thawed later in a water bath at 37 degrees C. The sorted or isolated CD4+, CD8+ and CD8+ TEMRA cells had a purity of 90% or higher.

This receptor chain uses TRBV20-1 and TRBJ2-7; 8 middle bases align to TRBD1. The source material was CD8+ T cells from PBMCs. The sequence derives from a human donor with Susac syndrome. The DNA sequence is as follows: TGCAGTGCTAGGGCGACAGGGGCCTACGAGCAGTACTTC. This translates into CSARATGAYEQYF.